Listed here are 13 T cell receptor beta chains from one sample, sequenced in a study of identical twins. TCRdb called the 5' RACE reads again in MiXCR, with one record for every CDR3 protein. This repertoire shows about 720,000 distinct CDR3 sequences, around 8.6% found once; its top ten account for around 0.95%. These same data were also listed under a study on yellow fever vaccine responses in identical twins.

The specimen sequenced was PBMCs. The receptors were sampled from a woman aged 18-29 years in good health.

The genes are TRBV3-1 and TRBJ2-3; D might be TRBD1 or TRBD2, each matching 6 bases. The CDR3 runs to 15 residues. CDR1 is LGHDT, CDR2 YNNKEL, per germline (reference sequence). V was shortened by 0 bases and J by 6 bases, with 13 bases between the two germline ends. CDR3 amino acids: CASSQDGGGLDTQYF. The CDR3 DNA reads TGTGCCAGCAGCCAAGATGGAGGGGGGTTGGATACGCAGTATTTT.

The V and J genes are TRBV20-1 and TRBJ2-3; 7 positions match TRBD2. The V and J ends lost 6 bases and 5 bases, in that order; junction bases with no gene match: 17. Germline CDR1 and CDR2: DFQATT and SNEGSKA (reference sequence). CDR3 length: 16 amino acids. The CDR3 DNA follows: TGCAGTGCCTCAGGCGTTACCGGGACTACCGAAGATACGCAGTATTTT. Its translation: CSASGVTGTTEDTQYF.

This rearrangement joins TRBV5-1 to TRBJ1-2, with 9 bases aligning to TRBD1. The germline CDR1 and CDR2 sequences are SGHRS and YFSETQ. V lost 7 bases to trimming and J lost 1 base; unmatched junction nucleotides: 2. The CDR3 length is 13 residues. CDR3 sequence (DNA): TGCGCCAGCTGGGACAGGGATAACTATGGCTACACCTTC. Translated, it gives CASWDRDNYGYTF.

Many counts were recorded for this clonotype. The J gene is TRBJ1-2, the V gene TRBV12-3 or TRBV12-4; no clear D gene. V lost 3 bases to trimming and J lost 6 bases, with 14 bases between them. This CDR3 contains 14 residues. The CDR3 nucleotides are TGTGCCAGCAGTTTCCCCGGTCTACCGGATGGCTACACCTTC. This sequence encodes CASSFPGLPDGYTF.

The chain combines TRBV7-2 with TRBJ1-5, with D tentatively TRBD1 (5 bases). Trimming took 2 bases from V and 4 from J, leaving 9 bases between them. Germline V gene data show CDR1 as SGHTA and CDR2 as FQGNSA. The CDR3 contains 14 residues. CDR3 region: CASSLLEGNQPQHF. CDR3 nucleotides: TGTGCCAGCAGCTTACTGGAGGGGAATCAGCCCCAGCATTTT.

Of note for this clonotype: The junction and the germline gene differ at one end; a read error may be behind it. V and J are TRBV20-1 and TRBJ2-2; possible D gene TRBD1, 6 bases. The CDR3 consists of 11 residues. Germline V gene data show CDR1 as DFQATT and CDR2 as SNEGSKA (reference sequence). The CDR3 here is CSPGDGGELFF. The CDR3 nucleotides are TGTTCCCCAGGGGACGGGGGGGAGCTGTTTTTT.

The chain recombines TRBV10-2 with TRBJ2-1; TRBD2 agrees at 7 bases. V lost 8 bases and J lost 0; bases outside the gene matches: 10. This CDR3 has 16 residues. The germline CDR1 and CDR2 sequences are WSHSY and SAAADI. The CDR3: CASSWGGASSYNEQFF. For the CDR3, the DNA is TGCGCCAGCTCCTGGGGAGGGGCCAGCTCCTACAATGAGCAGTTCTTC.

Only a few counts were recorded for this clonotype. The chain recombines TRBV9 with TRBJ1-5; D gene uncertain. V was clipped by 0 bases and J by 7 bases, with 8 bases between them. Per germline, CDR1 SGDLS and CDR2 YYNGEE. The CDR3 covers 13 residues. CDR3 DNA sequence: TGTGCCAGCAGCGTAGATATGGACCAGCCCCAGCATTTT. Encoded protein: CASSVDMDQPQHF.

This clonotype was found many times. J is TRBJ2-1 and V is TRBV6-1; TRBD1 matches at 10 bases. The CDR3 is made up of 18 amino acids. Germline CDR1 is MNHNS and CDR2 is SASEGT. Trimming took 5 bases from V and 0 from J; bases not matched to a gene: 10. CDR3 sequence: CASSIRWDRGGSYNEQFF. The CDR3 DNA is TGTGCCAGCAGTATAAGATGGGACAGGGGCGGCTCCTACAATGAGCAGTTCTTC.

This clonotype was seen more than once but under ten times. In nucleotides, the CDR3 is TGTGCCAGCAGCTCCCCGCTTCGGGCTAGCGGGAGGTGGGGCACAGATACGCAGTATTTT. Its translation is CASSSPLRASGRWGTDTQYF. The rearrangement uses TRBV7-6 and TRBJ2-3, with 11 nucleotides matching TRBD2. The CDR3 has 20 amino acids. With 4 bases clipped from V and 1 base from J, the junction kept 16 bases outside the gene matches. Germline V gene lookup returns CDR1 SGHVS and CDR2 FNYEAQ.

This sequence joins TRBV19 and TRBJ2-2; no clear D. The CDR3 contains 14 residues. Germline V gene sequence: CDR1 LNHDA, CDR2 SQIVND (reference sequence). Trimming shortened V by 3 bases and J by 0 bases, and 5 bases separated the two germline ends. In DNA, the CDR3 is TGTGCCAGTAGTATGAAGGCGAACACCGGGGAGCTGTTTTTT. It codes for CASSMKANTGELFF.

This clonotype was recorded at least ten times. The chain is built from TRBV5-1 and TRBJ1-5; D is unclear. Germline-derived CDR1 and CDR2 are SGHRS and YFSETQ. The CDR3 has 12 amino acids. V gave up 0 bases and J gave up 6 bases, with 4 bases separating them. CDR3 nucleotides: TGCGCCAGCAGCTTGGAAGGTCAGCCCCAGCATTTT. It translates to CASSLEGQPQHF.

The V gene is TRBV15, the J gene TRBJ2-7; 9 nucleotides line up with TRBD1. The CDR3 is 15 residues long. V shed 0 bases and J 10 bases; nucleotides not matched to a gene: 10. CDR1 and CDR2 (germline): LNHNV, YYDKDF (reference sequence). The CDR3: CATSRDLGDRVKQYF. The CDR3 nucleotides are TGTGCCACCAGCAGAGATCTGGGGGACAGGGTCAAACAGTACTTC.